One sample yielded the 16 T cell receptor beta chains listed below, sequenced in a study of human T cells and chemical hapten exposure. Time point here: patch test 1, 2 weeks after DPC sensitization. The treatment here: therapeutic diphenylcyclopropenone sensitization with weekly scalp DPC. TCRdb re-called the RACE reads with MiXCR, one entry per CDR3 protein. The sample holds about 380,000 distinct CDR3 sequences; 4.8% are singletons and the top ten take under 3%. The sample in question was whole blood, obtained in connection with sensitization to the hapten diphenylcyclopropenone (DPC). The source is a woman between 45 and 65 years old with alopecia areata. Some clones in this sample may be carry-over from other donors' samples.

This clonotype was counted at least ten times. This rearrangement joins TRBV6-1 to TRBJ2-7; possibly TRBD1 for D (6 bases). Between the trimmed V and J ends, which lost 2 bases and 3 bases, there was a span of 11 bases. Germline V gene sequence: CDR1 MNHNS, CDR2 SASEGT. The CDR3 is 14 amino acids. The CDR3 sequence: CASSEQDSFYEQYF. The CDR3, as DNA: TGTGCCAGCAGTGAACAGGACAGTTTCTACGAGCAGTACTTC.

This clonotype appeared many times. V is TRBV7-9 and J is TRBJ1-1; no firm D call. The V and J ends lost 5 bases and 7 bases respectively, with 14 bases between them. Looked up from germline, CDR1 is SEHNR and CDR2 is FQNEAQ (reference sequence). This CDR3 is 13 amino acids long. The CDR3 nucleotides read TGTGCCAGCAGCCCTCGCCAGCGGCTTGAAGCTTTCTTT. Protein: CASSPRQRLEAFF.

This clonotype was observed many times. The rearrangement links TRBV29-1 to TRBJ1-2; TRBD1 might be the D (5 bases). CDR1 is SQVTM, CDR2 ANQGSEA, per germline. Trimming stripped 2 bases from V and 5 bases from J, with 15 bases between. CDR3 length: 14 residues. The DNA of the CDR3 is TGCAGCGTTGAACCTGACGAGGGGTCGTATGGCTACACCTTC. This encodes CSVEPDEGSYGYTF.

The chain uses TRBV7-6 and TRBJ2-3, with 7 bases identical to TRBD2. The CDR3 is 18 residues long. Germline loops: CDR1 SGHVS, CDR2 FNYEAQ. The J segment lost 6 bases and the V segment lost 0 bases, leaving 15 bases of the junction unmatched. Here the CDR3 reads CASSLAAVAGVSPDTQYF. In DNA, the CDR3 is TGTGCCAGCAGCTTAGCTGCCGTTGCGGGAGTATCCCCGGATACGCAGTATTTT.

The chain recombines TRBV12-3 or TRBV12-4 with TRBJ1-2, with D unclear. CDR3 length equals 12 residues. V was cut by 6 bases and J by 5 bases, with 10 bases left in between. The CDR3 loop is CASRYTEYGYTF. The CDR3 nucleotides are TGTGCCAGCAGGTACACCGAGTATGGCTACACCTTC.

The chain has TRBV3-1 and TRBJ2-7; D remains unclear. V was shortened by 0 bases and J by 5 bases, with 14 bases between the two germline ends. The germline V gene encodes CDR1 LGHDT and CDR2 YNNKEL (reference sequence). The CDR3 contains 15 residues. CDR3 residues: CASSQEGSMTHEQYF. The CDR3 DNA follows: TGTGCCAGCAGCCAAGAGGGGTCAATGACCCACGAGCAGTACTTC.

This clonotype came up a few times. V is TRBV9 and J is TRBJ2-6, with D unresolved. Germline CDR1 is SGDLS and CDR2 is YYNGEE. V gave up 4 bases and J gave up 1 base, with 21 bases separating them. The CDR3 runs 19 residues. As DNA, the CDR3 is TGTGCCAGCAGCAAATGGCCCTACCCGCAAGAGTCTGGGGCCAACGTCCTGACTTTC. It specifies CASSKWPYPQESGANVLTF.

This clonotype was observed at least ten times. The chain joins TRBV27 to TRBJ2-1; D is undetermined. CDR3 length: 12 residues. V was cut by 5 bases and J by 7 bases, with 9 bases left in between. The germline V gene has CDR1 MNHEY and CDR2 SMNVEV (reference sequence). In DNA form, the CDR3 reads TGTGCCAGCAGTATTCCCGGGAATGAGCAGTTCTTC. Translation gives CASSIPGNEQFF.

This clonotype was counted many times. The rearrangement links TRBV20-1 to TRBJ2-7; maybe TRBD2 (7 bases). V lost 1 base, J lost 0 bases, and 13 bases lay in between. Germline-derived CDR1 and CDR2 are DFQATT and SNEGSKA (reference sequence). The CDR3 covers 15 residues. CDR3 sequence: CSARGRGGVSYEQYF. The CDR3 nucleotides are TGCAGTGCTAGAGGGAGGGGGGGAGTCTCCTACGAGCAGTACTTC.

Ten or more counts support this clonotype. The chain joins TRBV18 to TRBJ1-1; D gene uncertain. This CDR3 comprises 15 residues. Trimming pared 1 base from V and 1 base from J, leaving 10 bases between. Per germline, CDR1 KGHSH and CDR2 LQKENI. In nucleotides, the CDR3 is TGTGCCAGCTCACCACAGGGAGTAACGAACACTGAAGCTTTCTTT. Its translation: CASSPQGVTNTEAFF.

This clonotype was picked up many times. The chain carries TRBV20-1 and TRBJ2-1; 7 positions agree with TRBD1. This CDR3 is built from 13 residues. V lost 6 bases and J lost 3; bases outside the gene matches: 5. From germline, CDR1 is DFQATT and CDR2 SNEGSKA (reference sequence). CDR3 region: CSAITGVYNEQFF. CDR3 nucleotides: TGCAGTGCAATCACAGGGGTCTACAATGAGCAGTTCTTC.

Remarks on this clonotype: This sequence may be a read error, since a much larger clone differs from it by one base. As the CDR3 is not closed by the conserved phenylalanine or tryptophan, this likely results from a read error. This chain links TRBV5-4 with TRBJ2-4, with 10 positions matching TRBD1. The CDR3 runs to 17 residues. Losses at the gene ends were 4 bases for V and 1 base for J; bases not matched to a gene: 8. Germline assignment: CDR1 SGHNT and CDR2 YYREEE (reference sequence). The CDR3, as DNA: TGTGCCAGCAGCACGGGGACAGGGGCGAACGCCAAAAACATTCAGTACTAC. Protein sequence: CASSTGTGANAKNIQYY.

The J gene is TRBJ1-1, the V gene TRBV4-1; D is perhaps TRBD1 (6 bases). Trimming pared 3 bases from V and 0 bases from J, leaving 11 bases between. Germline loops: CDR1 MGHRA, CDR2 YSYEKL. The CDR3 is made up of 15 amino acids. Here the CDR3 reads CASSHVDRLNTEAFF. The CDR3, as DNA: TGCGCCAGCAGCCATGTCGACAGGCTGAACACTGAAGCTTTCTTT.

This clonotype was counted ten times or more. The J gene is TRBJ2-7, the V gene TRBV20-1, with TRBD1 matching over 9 bases. With 1 base clipped from V and 2 bases from J, the junction kept 6 bases outside the gene matches. The CDR3 spans 15 residues. From germline, CDR1 is DFQATT and CDR2 SNEGSKA (reference sequence). The CDR3: CSARAPGQGTYEQYF. For the CDR3, the DNA is TGCAGTGCTAGAGCCCCGGGACAGGGTACCTACGAGCAGTACTTC.

The V and J genes are TRBV7-6 and TRBJ2-1, with a weak D call TRBD2 (6 bases). The CDR3 extends over 14 amino acids. Trimming shortened V by 3 bases and J by 10 bases, and 16 bases separated the two germline ends. Germline values: CDR1 SGHVS, CDR2 FNYEAQ. CDR3 loop: CASSFYGGVREQFF. CDR3 nucleotide sequence: TGTGCCAGCAGCTTTTACGGAGGGGTCAGGGAGCAGTTCTTC.

This clonotype has a handful of counts. The chain combines TRBV9 with TRBJ1-6, with D uncertain. V was shortened by 0 bases and J by 10 bases, with 8 bases between the two germline ends. This CDR3 comprises 13 residues. Germline V lookup: CDR1 SGDLS, CDR2 YYNGEE. The CDR3 coding sequence is TGTGCCAGCAGCGTAGGGGATCGGTCACCCCTCCACTTT. Translating gives CASSVGDRSPLHF.